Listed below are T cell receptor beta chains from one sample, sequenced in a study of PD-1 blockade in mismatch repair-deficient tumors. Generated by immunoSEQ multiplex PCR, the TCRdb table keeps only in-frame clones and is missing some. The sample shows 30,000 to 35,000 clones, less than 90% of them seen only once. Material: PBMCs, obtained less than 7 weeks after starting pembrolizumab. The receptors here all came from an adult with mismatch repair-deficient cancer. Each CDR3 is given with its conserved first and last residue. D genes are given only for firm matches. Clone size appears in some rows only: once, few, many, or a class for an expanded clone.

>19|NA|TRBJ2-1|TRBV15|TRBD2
TGTGCCACCAGCGTAGCAATTCTAGCGGGAGAGGTCCGGGCCAATGAGCGGTTCTTC
CATSVAILAGEVRANERFF
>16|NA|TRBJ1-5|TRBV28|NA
TGTGCCAGCAGTTTATTACAGGGATATGGCAATCAGCCCCAGCATTTT
CASSLLQGYGNQPQHF
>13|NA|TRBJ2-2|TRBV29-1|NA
TGCAGCGTGGGCAGGGCGACCACCGGGGAGCTGTTTTTT
CSVGRATTGELFF
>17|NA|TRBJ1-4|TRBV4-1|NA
TGCGCCAGCAGCCAAGTTGGTGGGTGGGCCATGATTGAAAAACTGTTTTTT
CASSQVGGWAMIEKLFF
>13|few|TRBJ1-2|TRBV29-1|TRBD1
TGCAGCGTTCGGACAGGGGGAACCTATGGCTACACCTTC
CSVRTGGTYGYTF
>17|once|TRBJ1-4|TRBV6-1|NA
TGTGCCAGCAGTGAACCCAAGGGGTATGCAACTAATGAAAAACTGTTTTTT
CASSEPKGYATNEKLFF
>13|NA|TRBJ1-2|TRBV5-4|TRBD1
TGTGCCAGCAGCTTCGGACAGGGATTAGGCTACACCTTC
CASSFGQGLGYTF
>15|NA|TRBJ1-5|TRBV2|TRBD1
TGTGCCAGCAGCCCGAGGACAGGGAGTAATCAGCCCCAGCATTTT
CASSPRTGSNQPQHF
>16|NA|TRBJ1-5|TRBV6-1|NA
TGTGCCAGCAGTGAAGTCTTCGGACAAATAAATCAGCCCCAGCATTTT
CASSEVFGQINQPQHF
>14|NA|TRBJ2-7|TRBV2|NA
TGTGCCAGCAGTGTGGGAGGATACTCCTACGAGCAGTACTTC
CASSVGGYSYEQYF
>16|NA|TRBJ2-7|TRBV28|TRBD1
TGTGCCAGCAGTCCGATGTCGGGCAGGGGGCAGTACGAGCAGTACTTC
CASSPMSGRGQYEQYF
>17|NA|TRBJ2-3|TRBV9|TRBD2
TGTGCCAGCAGCGTAGCCCCACTAGCGGGAGCTTTAGATACGCAGTATTTT
CASSVAPLAGALDTQYF
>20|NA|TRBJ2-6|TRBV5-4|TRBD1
TGTGCCAGCAGCTTGTCCCATCCAGGGGGCTCCGTCTATGGGGCCAACGTCCTGACTTTC
CASSLSHPGGSVYGANVLTF
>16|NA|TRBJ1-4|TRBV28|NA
TGTGCCAGCAGTTTACACCAGGGGAACGCTAATGAAAAACTGTTTTTT
CASSLHQGNANEKLFF
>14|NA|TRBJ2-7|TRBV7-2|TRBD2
TGTGCCAGCAGCCTCGGGAGGGGGGCCTACGAGCAGTACTTC
CASSLGRGAYEQYF
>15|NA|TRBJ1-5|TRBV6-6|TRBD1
TGTGCCAGCAGTTACTCAGGGGGCGTCTATCAGCCCCAGCATTTT
CASSYSGGVYQPQHF
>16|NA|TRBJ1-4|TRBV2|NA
TGTGCCAGCACGCTTGCGTCGGGATCAACTAATGAAAAACTGTTTTTT
CASTLASGSTNEKLFF
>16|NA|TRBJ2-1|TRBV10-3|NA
TGTGCCATCAGTGAGTCGAAAGGGAGCTCCTACAATGAGCAGTTCTTC
CAISESKGSSYNEQFF
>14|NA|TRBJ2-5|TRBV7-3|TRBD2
TGTGCCAGCAGCTTAGCGGGAGGGGGCGAGACCCAGTACTTC
CASSLAGGGETQYF
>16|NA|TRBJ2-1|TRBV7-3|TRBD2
TGTGCCAGCAGCTCCGTTCAGGGACTAGATCACAATGAGCAGTTCTTC
CASSSVQGLDHNEQFF
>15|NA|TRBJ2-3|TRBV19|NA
TGTGCCAGTAGTATACAGGGTTTGAGCACAGATACGCAGTATTTT
CASSIQGLSTDTQYF
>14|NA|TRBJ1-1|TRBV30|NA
TGTGCCCAAAACCGGTTTGGGGGCGACACTGAAGCTTTCTTT
CAQNRFGGDTEAFF
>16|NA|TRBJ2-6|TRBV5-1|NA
TGCGCCAGCAGCACCGGACAGGGAGGGTCGGCCAACGTCCTGACTTTC
CASSTGQGGSANVLTF
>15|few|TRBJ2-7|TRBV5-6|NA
TGTGCCAGCAGCTTGTTAAACATTCAGACCTACGAGCAGTACTTC
CASSLLNIQTYEQYF
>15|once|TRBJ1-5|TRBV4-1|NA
TGCGCCAGCAGCCAACCGGGGGACGCTTATCAGCCCCAGCATTTT
CASSQPGDAYQPQHF
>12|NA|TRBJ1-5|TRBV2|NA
TGTGCCAGCAGCGTTTCAGGGGTAGCCCAGCATTTT
CASSVSGVAQHF
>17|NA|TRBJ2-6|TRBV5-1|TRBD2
TGCGCCAGCAGCCCCAATCCAGCGGGAGCTGGGGCCAACGTCCTGACTTTC
CASSPNPAGAGANVLTF
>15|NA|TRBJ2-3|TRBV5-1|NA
TGCGCCAGCAGCCCCATCAACTTCGGCACAGATACGCAGTATTTT
CASSPINFGTDTQYF
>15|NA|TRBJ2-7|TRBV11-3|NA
TGTGCCAGCAGCGCCTATAGTAGCGGAAACTACGAGCAGTACTTC
CASSAYSSGNYEQYF
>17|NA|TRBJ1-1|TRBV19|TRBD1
TGTGCCAGTACCACCACGAATTGGGGACAGACTTTCACTGAAGCTTTCTTT
CASTTTNWGQTFTEAFF
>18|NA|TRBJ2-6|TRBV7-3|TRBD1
TGTGCCAGCAGCTCTTGGGGGCAGGGGGCGCCAGGGGCCAACGTCCTGACTTTC
CASSSWGQGAPGANVLTF
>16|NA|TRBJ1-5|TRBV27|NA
TGTGCCAGCAGTCCCCTTGGGGGGATGGGCAATCAGCCCCAGCATTTT
CASSPLGGMGNQPQHF